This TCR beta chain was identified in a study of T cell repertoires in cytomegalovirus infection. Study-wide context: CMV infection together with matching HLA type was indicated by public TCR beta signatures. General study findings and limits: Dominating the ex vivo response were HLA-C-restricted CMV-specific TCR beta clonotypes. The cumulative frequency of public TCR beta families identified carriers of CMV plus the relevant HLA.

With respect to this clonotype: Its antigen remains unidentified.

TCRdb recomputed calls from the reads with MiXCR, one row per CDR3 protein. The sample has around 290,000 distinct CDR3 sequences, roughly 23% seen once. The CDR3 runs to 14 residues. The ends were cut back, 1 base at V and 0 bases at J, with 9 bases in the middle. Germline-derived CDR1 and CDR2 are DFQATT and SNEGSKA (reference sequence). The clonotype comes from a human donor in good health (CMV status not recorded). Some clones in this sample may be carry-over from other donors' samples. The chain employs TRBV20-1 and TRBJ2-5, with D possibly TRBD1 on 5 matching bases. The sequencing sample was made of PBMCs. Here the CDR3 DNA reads TGCAGTGCTAGAGCGCCGGACAACCAAGAGACCCAGTACTTC. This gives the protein CSARAPDNQETQYF.